A single sample is the source of the 25 T cell receptor beta chains below, sequenced in a study of shared clonotypes between healthy human individuals. Assay: immunoSEQ multiplex PCR; the TCRdb copy retains only in-frame clones and omits some. The repertoire has 450,000 to 500,000 clones, around 80% of them found once; the top ten carry about 12%. Input material: PBMCs. The source of these receptors is a woman aged 40 to 50 in good health. Some clones in this sample may be carry-over from other donors' samples.

The chain uses TRBV29-1 and TRBJ2-1; TRBD2 aligns across 10 bases. The germline V gene encodes CDR1 SQVTM and CDR2 ANQGSEA. This CDR3 is 14 amino acids long. J lost 0 bases, V lost 7 bases, and 3 bases had no gene match. The CDR3 loop reads CSAPSGSSYNEQFF. For the CDR3, the DNA is TGCAGCGCTCCTAGCGGGAGCTCCTACAATGAGCAGTTCTTC.

The chain employs TRBV5-5 and TRBJ2-3; D perhaps matches TRBD2 (6 bases). V was pared by 2 bases and J by 0 bases, with 13 bases between. The CDR3 loop spans 16 amino acids. Per germline, CDR1 SGHKS and CDR2 YYEKEE (reference sequence). This CDR3 reads CASSFGRRGSTDTQYF. The CDR3 bases are TGTGCCAGCAGCTTCGGACGGAGGGGTAGCACAGATACGCAGTATTTT.

The V call is TRBV11-2, the J call TRBJ2-7, with TRBD2 matching 8 bases. The germline V gene encodes CDR1 SGHAT and CDR2 FQNNGV. This CDR3 contains 14 residues. V was clipped by 1 base and J by 3 bases; unmatched bases: 2. DNA of the CDR3: TGTGCCAGCAGCTTAGGACTAGCGAACTACGAGCAGTACTTC. It translates to CASSLGLANYEQYF.

The chain combines TRBV30 with TRBJ2-2; tentative D call: TRBD1 (5 bases). Trimming stripped 4 bases from V and 6 bases from J, with 15 bases between. Germline V gives CDR1 GTSNPN, CDR2 SVGIG (reference sequence). CDR3 size: 14 residues. This chain's CDR3 is CAWTRQIGSGELFF. DNA for the CDR3: TGTGCCTGGACCCGACAGATAGGGTCCGGGGAGCTGTTTTTT.

The chain is built from TRBV2 and TRBJ2-7, with 8 bases matching TRBD2. This CDR3 is 16 amino acids long. With 6 bases clipped from V and 0 bases from J, the junction kept 10 bases outside the gene matches. Germline CDR1 SNHLY, CDR2 FYNNEI. CDR3 sequence reads: CASSYVAGRSSYEQYF. The CDR3 DNA sequence: TGTGCCAGCAGCTACGTAGCGGGACGGAGCTCCTACGAGCAGTACTTC.

This chain uses TRBV4-3 with TRBJ2-3; 7 bases map to TRBD2. This CDR3 is 16 amino acids long. Germline V gives CDR1 LGHNA, CDR2 YSLEER. V was clipped by 0 bases and J by 0 bases; unmatched bases: 3. The CDR3 DNA is TGCGCCAGCAGCCAAGACCTAGCGGATAGCACAGATACGCAGTATTTT. It translates to CASSQDLADSTDTQYF.

The V gene is TRBV5-1, the J gene TRBJ2-5; TRBD1 agrees at 8 bases. Losses at the gene ends were 1 base for V and 4 bases for J; bases not matched to a gene: 6. Germline V gene data show CDR1 as SGHRS and CDR2 as YFSETQ. This CDR3 has 15 residues. The chain's CDR3 is CASSLSQGALETQYF. CDR3 coding DNA: TGCGCCAGCAGCTTGTCCCAGGGGGCATTAGAGACCCAGTACTTC.

This sequence joins TRBV14 and TRBJ2-3; D is unclear. The V end was cut by 3 bases, the J end by 5 bases, with 3 bases between. From germline, CDR1 is SGHDN and CDR2 FVKESK. The CDR3 is 11 residues long. In DNA form, the CDR3 reads TGTGCCAGCAGCCACGGAGATACGCAGTATTTT. Its protein is CASSHGDTQYF.

Concerning this clone: The same CDR3 arises from other DNA sequences in this sample as well. The chain links TRBV4-1 to TRBJ2-1; D call uncertain. The CDR3 is 14 residues long. V gave up 3 bases and J gave up 4 bases, with 10 bases separating them. CDR1 and CDR2 from the germline V gene are MGHRA and YSYEKL. The CDR3 protein is CASSQVGSYNEQFF. DNA for the CDR3: TGCGCCAGCAGCCAGGTCGGGTCTTACAATGAGCAGTTCTTC.

The chain combines TRBV7-8 with TRBJ1-5; D is unresolved. V lost 1 base and J lost 0, with 10 bases in between. This CDR3 is built from 16 residues. Germline V gene data show CDR1 as SGHVS and CDR2 as FQNEAQ. The CDR3 sequence: CASSLEQAHSNQPQHF. The CDR3 DNA sequence: TGTGCCAGCAGCTTAGAGCAGGCCCATAGCAATCAGCCCCAGCATTTT.

The CDR3 region has the DNA TGTGCCAGCAGCAAAGCGCCCAGGGCGGGAGACTACGAGCAGTACTTC. Translated, it gives CASSKAPRAGDYEQYF. V is TRBV21-1 and J is TRBJ2-7; the table assigns TRBD2, which was not confirmed against the DNA. TRBV21-1 is termed a pseudogene. The length of the CDR3 is 16 residues.

The chain joins TRBV28 to TRBJ2-2, with 8 bases identical to TRBD2. After removal of 3 bases from V and 7 bases from J, the junction contained 10 bases not matched to a gene. Germline V gene lookup returns CDR1 MDHEN and CDR2 SYDVKM. CDR3 size: 16 residues. CDR3 protein: CASSLDSGNRGGELFF. DNA of the CDR3: TGTGCCAGCAGTTTGGATAGCGGGAACCGAGGCGGGGAGCTGTTTTTT.

The J gene is TRBJ2-2, the V gene TRBV25-1; 9 nucleotides line up with TRBD2. The V gene's germline CDR1 is MGHDK and CDR2 SYGVNS. The CDR3 covers 14 residues. V lost 7 bases, J lost 3 bases, and 3 bases stayed unmatched. The CDR3 DNA is TGTGCCAGCAAGACTAGCGGTTACACCGGGGAGCTGTTTTTT. This sequence encodes CASKTSGYTGELFF. The whole variable domain, filled in from reference TRBV25-1 and TRBJ2-2, reads EADIYQTPRYLVIGTGKKITLECSQTMGHDKMYWYQQDPGMELHLIHYSYGVNSTEKGDLSSESTVSRIRTEHFPLTLESARPSHTSQYLCASKTSGYTGELFFGEGSRLTVL.

The rearrangement uses TRBV28 and TRBJ2-7, with D perhaps TRBD2 (6 bases). This CDR3 is built from 17 residues. Germline CDR1 is MDHEN and CDR2 is SYDVKM. The ends were cut back, 5 bases at V and 1 base at J, with 21 bases in the middle. CDR3 DNA: TGTGCCAGCAGTCCCCCCACCCCGGGACTGGTTTCCTACGAGCAGTACTTC. Amino acids: CASSPPTPGLVSYEQYF.

This rearrangement joins TRBV4-3 to TRBJ2-3, with D unresolved. With 3 bases removed from V and 4 bases from J, the gap between germline ends came to 5 bases. The CDR3 is 12 residues long. Germline V gene sequence: CDR1 LGHNA, CDR2 YSLEER. The CDR3 reads CASSQQADTQYF. CDR3 nucleotide sequence: TGCGCCAGCAGCCAGCAGGCAGATACGCAGTATTTT.

The rearrangement joins TRBV4-1 to TRBJ2-5; tentative D call: TRBD1 (6 bases). CDR3 size: 14 residues. Germline loops: CDR1 MGHRA, CDR2 YSYEKL. Trimming stripped 0 bases from V and 5 bases from J, with 10 bases between. The CDR3 coding sequence is TGCGCCAGCAGCCAAGATAGGCAGGGGGAGACCCAGTACTTC. Translating gives CASSQDRQGETQYF.

This clone was seen a few times. This chain joins TRBV7-9 and TRBJ1-1, with D unresolved. Germline CDR1 and CDR2: SEHNR and FQNEAQ (reference sequence). V was shortened by 8 bases and J by 2 bases, with 9 bases between the two germline ends. The CDR3 runs 12 residues. The CDR3 DNA follows: TGTGCCAGCCAGGCGGCAAACACTGAAGCTTTCTTT. Translating gives CASQAANTEAFF.

The genes are TRBV28 and TRBJ1-2, with D possibly TRBD1 on 6 matching bases. Between the trimmed V and J ends, which lost 6 bases and 5 bases, there was a span of 13 bases. The CDR3 has 13 residues. CDR1 and CDR2 (germline): MDHEN, SYDVKM. CDR3 region: CASSRGRSYGYTF. The CDR3 nucleotides are TGTGCCAGCAGCAGGGGACGGAGTTATGGCTACACCTTC.

The chain joins TRBV10-3 to TRBJ2-7; a weak D match, TRBD2 (6 bases). Trimming removed 4 bases from V and 5 bases from J, with 9 bases in between. The germline CDR1 and CDR2 sequences are ENHRY and SYGVKD. The CDR3 consists of 12 residues. The CDR3 coding sequence is TGTGCCATCAGTGGGGGGGAGAACGAGCAGTACTTC. Translation: CAISGGENEQYF.

The V and J genes are TRBV30 and TRBJ2-1; the D gene is possibly TRBD2 (6 bases). Germline loops: CDR1 GTSNPN, CDR2 SVGIG (reference sequence). The CDR3 is 18 amino acids. With 0 bases removed from V and 7 bases from J, the gap between germline ends came to 25 bases. The CDR3 sequence is CAWSVTPPWGLSLNEQFF. The CDR3, as DNA: TGTGCCTGGAGTGTAACCCCGCCGTGGGGACTCTCCTTGAATGAGCAGTTCTTC.

This rearrangement joins TRBV4-2 to TRBJ1-3; D is unclear. With 1 base removed from V and 0 bases from J, the gap between germline ends came to 13 bases. The CDR3 contains 17 residues. Germline V gene data show CDR1 as LGHNA and CDR2 as YNFKEQ. In DNA form, the CDR3 reads TGTGCCAGCAGCCAAGTCATAGGTAGAGACTCTGGAAACACCATATATTTT. Encoded protein: CASSQVIGRDSGNTIYF.

In its sample, this clone was seen many times. The chain joins TRBV5-8 to TRBJ2-2, with 11 positions matching TRBD1. The CDR3 covers 15 residues. Germline-derived CDR1 and CDR2 are SGHTS and YDEGEE. The trim removed 1 base at V and 9 bases at J, leaving 5 bases unmatched. In nucleotides, the CDR3 is TGTGCCAGCAGCTTGTCGGGGACAGGGGGACGGGAGCTGTTTTTT. As protein: CASSLSGTGGRELFF.

This clone appeared a few times. The chain joins TRBV7-9 to TRBJ2-7; 10 bases fit TRBD1. The CDR3 spans 15 residues. V shed 4 bases, J shed 9 bases, and the junction held 12 bases outside the gene matches. The germline V gene encodes CDR1 SEHNR and CDR2 FQNEAQ (reference sequence). The CDR3 DNA is TGTGCCAGCAGCTCAATCGGGGACAGGGGAATTGGGCAGTACTTC. Residues: CASSSIGDRGIGQYF.

The genes are TRBV6-5 and TRBJ2-5; D possibly corresponds to TRBD2 (6 bases). The better agreement between TRBJ2-7 and the DNA end casts doubt on the J call. The CDR3 totals 15 residues. Per germline, CDR1 MNHEY and CDR2 SVGAGI. The CDR3 loop reads CASSYGRPQYYEQYF. CDR3 DNA: TGTGCCAGCAGTTACGGGAGGCCACAATACTACGAGCAGTACTTC.

The chain employs TRBV2 and TRBJ2-7; 11 nucleotides line up with TRBD2. After removal of 3 bases from V and 0 bases from J, the junction contained 4 bases not matched to a gene. Germline V gene sequence: CDR1 SNHLY, CDR2 FYNNEI. CDR3 length: 16 amino acids. CDR3 in DNA: TGTGCCAGCAGTGAGGGACTAGCGGCTCTCTCCTACGAGCAGTACTTC. It yields the protein CASSEGLAALSYEQYF.